A single sample gave rise to the 8 T cell receptor beta chains below, sequenced in a study of shared clonotypes between healthy human individuals. The assay was immunoSEQ multiplex PCR, and TCRdb's table has in-frame clones only and misses some. The repertoire includes around 2.5 million clones, 90% to 95% of them detected once, and 0.36% sits in the top ten. Sample: naive CD4+ T cells from PBMCs. This sample's subset: CD45RA+ positively selected. Receptors originate from a man aged 18 to 30 in good health. Some clones in this sample may be carry-over from other donors' samples.

This clone was observed a single time. This chain uses TRBV7-8 with TRBJ2-7; D is unclear. The CDR3 runs 14 residues. Trimming took off 2 bases at V and 3 bases at J, with 11 bases between the two ends. In germline, CDR1 is SGHVS, CDR2 FQNEAQ. The CDR3: CASSLIRAVYEQYF. Written as DNA, the CDR3 is TGTGCCAGCAGCTTAATCCGGGCCGTCTACGAGCAGTACTTC. Full variable domain (missing parts from reference TRBV7-8 and TRBJ2-7): GAGVSQSPRYKVAKRGQDVALRCDPISGHVSLFWYQQALGQGPEFLTYFQNEAQLDKSGLPSDRFFAERPEGSVSTLKIQRTQQEDSAVYLCASSLIRAVYEQYFGPGTRLTVT.

This clone was seen only once. At the DNA level, this CDR3 is encoded by other sequences in the same sample as well. This chain uses TRBV28 with TRBJ2-7, with 8 bases matching TRBD1. Germline CDR1 and CDR2: MDHEN and SYDVKM. Trimming cost V 8 bases and J 4 bases; bases outside gene matches: 4. The CDR3 loop spans 12 amino acids. Written as DNA, the CDR3 is TGTGCCAGCGGCACAGGGGGGTACGAGCAGTACTTC. It is translated as CASGTGGYEQYF.

The chain uses TRBV5-4 and TRBJ2-3; D is possibly TRBD1 or TRBD2 (5 bases each). V lost 0 bases and J lost 1, with 12 bases in between. Germline CDR1 reads SGHNT; CDR2 reads YYREEE (reference sequence). CDR3 length equals 16 residues. DNA for the CDR3: TGTGCCAGCAGCTTGGCGGGGCGTAGAGGCACAGATACGCAGTATTTT. Amino acid sequence: CASSLAGRRGTDTQYF.

The V gene is TRBV13, the J gene TRBJ2-1; 13 bases match TRBD2. Trimming took 5 bases from V and 3 from J; bases not matched to a gene: 16. CDR3 length: 20 amino acids. Germline loops: CDR1 PRHDT, CDR2 FYEKMQ (reference sequence). The CDR3 sequence is CASSPTTGLAGPRDYNEQFF. The CDR3 nucleotides read TGTGCCAGCAGCCCCACAACGGGACTAGCGGGACCACGCGACTACAATGAGCAGTTCTTC.

In DNA form, the CDR3 reads TGTGCCAGCAGTTTATTCGGCGGGGACCGAGATAACTATGGCTACACCTTC. This sequence encodes CASSLFGGDRDNYGYTF. The chain uses TRBV28 and TRBJ1-2, with D perhaps matching TRBD1 (5 bases). This CDR3 contains 17 residues. Trimming took 1 base from V and 1 from J, leaving 16 bases between them. From germline, CDR1 is MDHEN and CDR2 SYDVKM.

The chain has TRBV5-1 and TRBJ2-3; D might be TRBD1 (6 bases). Trimming removed 0 bases from V and 11 bases from J, with 16 bases in between. The length of the CDR3 is 14 residues. Germline V gives CDR1 SGHRS, CDR2 YFSETQ. Here the CDR3 DNA reads TGCGCCAGCAGCTTGGAGGTGAAAGGGACAATGCAGTATTTT. The encoded protein is CASSLEVKGTMQYF.

The rearrangement joins TRBV5-6 to TRBJ2-1, with 9 nucleotides matching TRBD1. Trimming cost V 3 bases and J 3 bases; bases outside gene matches: 10. Per germline, CDR1 SGHDT and CDR2 YYEEEE. The CDR3 loop spans 17 amino acids. The CDR3 region has the DNA TGTGCCAGCAGCTCCATTTTACAGGGGGCGGGCTACAATGAGCAGTTCTTC. Its translation is CASSSILQGAGYNEQFF. Together with reference TRBV5-6 and TRBJ2-1, the CDR3 gives the full variable domain: DAGVTQSPTHLIKTRGQQVTLRCSPKSGHDTVSWYQQALGQGPQFIFQYYEEEERQRGNFPDRFSGHQFPNYSSELNVNALLLGDSALYLCASSSILQGAGYNEQFFGPGTRLTVL.

J is TRBJ2-5 and V is TRBV2; unclear D gene. From germline, CDR1 is SNHLY and CDR2 FYNNEI. CDR3 length: 12 residues. V lost 2 bases and J 7 bases, leaving 8 bases between the germline ends. CDR3: CASSEISGTQYF. As DNA, the CDR3 is TGTGCCAGCAGTGAAATATCGGGGACCCAGTACTTC.